The 5 T cell receptor beta chains listed next were all sequenced from one sample in a study of CD8 T cells in ankylosing spondylitis. TCRdb recomputed calls from the 5' RACE reads with MiXCR, one row per CDR3 protein. The data hold 750,000 to 850,000 distinct CDR3 sequences, with roughly 12% observed a single time. These receptors are not linked to any known antigen. Study-wide points: What appeared characteristic of ankylosing spondylitis blood was a TCR beta motif of about eight highly homologous variants.

Source material: blood, either unsorted or a sorted T cell fraction (not recorded which). These receptors were taken from a male donor with ankylosing spondylitis.

This clonotype was detected a few times. V and J are TRBV6-5 and TRBJ2-5; tentative D call: TRBD2 (6 bases). V was trimmed by 2 bases and J by 4 bases, leaving 14 bases between them. The V gene's germline CDR1 is MNHEY and CDR2 SVGAGI. The CDR3 totals 15 residues. The CDR3 DNA follows: TGTGCCAGCAGTTACGGATGGGAGGTACGAGAGACCCAGTACTTC. Translated: CASSYGWEVRETQYF.

This clonotype was detected a few times. The rearrangement uses TRBV20-1 and TRBJ1-2; weak D call: TRBD1 (6 bases). CDR1 is DFQATT, CDR2 SNEGSKA, per germline (reference sequence). V lost 3 bases to trimming and J lost 3 bases, with 14 bases between them. The CDR3 sequence is 14 residues long. Here the CDR3 reads CSASVRGTYYGYTF. CDR3 nucleotides: TGCAGTGCTAGCGTCAGGGGAACTTACTATGGCTACACCTTC.

J is TRBJ1-1 and V is TRBV6-2 or TRBV6-3; D might be TRBD1 (5 bases). Per germline, CDR1 MNHEY and CDR2 SVGEGT. V lost 10 bases and J 3 bases, leaving 15 bases between the germline ends. CDR3 length: 13 amino acids. CDR3 residues: CATLLAGDTEAFF. CDR3 sequence (DNA): TGTGCCACTCTACTCGCGGGGGACACTGAAGCTTTCTTT.

This clonotype came up a few times. J is TRBJ1-2 and V is TRBV7-2; TRBD1 aligns across 8 bases. The CDR3 runs 14 residues. With V trimmed by 3 bases and J by 4 bases, 4 bases remained unmatched. The germline V gene encodes CDR1 SGHTA and CDR2 FQGNSA. This CDR3 reads CASSFATGGYGYTF. For the CDR3, the DNA is TGTGCCAGCAGCTTTGCAACAGGGGGCTATGGCTACACCTTC.

The genes are TRBV10-2 and TRBJ1-2, with 10 nucleotides matching TRBD1. The V gene's germline CDR1 is WSHSY and CDR2 SAAADI. The trim removed 5 bases at V and 6 bases at J, leaving 3 bases unmatched. The CDR3 contains 13 residues. The CDR3 sequence: CASSKDRGNGYTF. DNA for the CDR3: TGCGCCAGCAGTAAGGACAGGGGGAATGGCTACACCTTC.